This T cell receptor (beta chain) originates from a study of blood T cell repertoires in COVID-19. Produced via immunoSEQ multiplex PCR; TCRdb's table is partial and in-frame only. The sample has some 74,000 clones, less than 90% seen once. Germline CDR1 reads LGHNA; CDR2 reads YNFKEQ. V shed 0 bases and J 2 bases; nucleotides not matched to a gene: 4. This CDR3 comprises 16 residues. This clone was detected only once. The material sequenced was peripheral blood. The TCR sequence derives from a woman aged 80 or over with acute or convalescent COVID-19. This chain uses TRBV4-2 with TRBJ2-1, with TRBD2 matching 7 bases. In DNA form, the CDR3 reads TGTGCCAGCAGCCAAGAGGGGGACTATACCTACAATGAGCAGTTCTTC. Amino acid sequence: CASSQEGDYTYNEQFF.